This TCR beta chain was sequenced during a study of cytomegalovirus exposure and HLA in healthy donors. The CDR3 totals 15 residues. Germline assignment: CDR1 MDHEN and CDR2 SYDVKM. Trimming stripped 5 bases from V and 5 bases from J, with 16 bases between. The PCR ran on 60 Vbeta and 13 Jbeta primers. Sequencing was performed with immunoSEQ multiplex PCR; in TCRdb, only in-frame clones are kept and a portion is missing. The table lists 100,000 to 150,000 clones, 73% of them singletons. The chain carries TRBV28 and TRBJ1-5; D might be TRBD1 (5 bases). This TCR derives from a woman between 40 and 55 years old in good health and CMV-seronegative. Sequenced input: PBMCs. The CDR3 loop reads CASSPGGPTDQPQHF. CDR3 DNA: TGTGCCAGCAGTCCCGGGGGTCCTACAGATCAGCCCCAGCATTTT.